Listed here are 8 T cell receptor beta chains from one sample, sequenced in a study of shared clonotypes between healthy human individuals. TCRdb's table, derived via immunoSEQ multiplex PCR, lists solely in-frame clones and lacks some. The sample has millions of clones, over 85% seen once. The specimen sequenced was naive CD4+ T cells sorted from blood. Stated subset: CD45RA+ positively selected. Source of these receptors: a man between 18 and 29 years old in good health.

V is TRBV27 and J is TRBJ2-5, with D tentatively TRBD1 (5 bases). The CDR3 length is 14 residues. Germline V gene data show CDR1 as MNHEY and CDR2 as SMNVEV (reference sequence). With 0 bases removed from V and 7 bases from J, the gap between germline ends came to 12 bases. The CDR3 DNA follows: TGTGCCAGCAGTTTATCAGGGGATCCTCGGACCCAGTACTTC. This translates into CASSLSGDPRTQYF.

This clone was counted once. The chain joins TRBV28 to TRBJ2-1; no reliable D call. The V end was cut by 6 bases, the J end by 4 bases, with 16 bases between. CDR1 and CDR2 from the germline V gene are MDHEN and SYDVKM. The CDR3 covers 15 residues. The CDR3 loop reads CASSPGAVRYNEQFF. The CDR3, as DNA: TGTGCCAGCAGCCCCGGCGCAGTTAGATACAATGAGCAGTTCTTC.

The chain is built from TRBV9 and TRBJ2-6; perhaps TRBD1 as D (5 bases). V was trimmed by 0 bases and J by 4 bases, leaving 11 bases between them. The germline V gene encodes CDR1 SGDLS and CDR2 YYNGEE. The CDR3 totals 16 residues. The DNA of the CDR3 is TGTGCCAGCAGCGTAGTAGGGGCAGCCGGGGCCAACGTCCTGACTTTC. The encoded protein is CASSVVGAAGANVLTF. The entire variable domain, with the rest obtained from reference TRBV9 and TRBJ2-6, is as follows: DSGVTQTPKHLITATGQRVTLRCSPRSGDLSVYWYQQSLDQGLQFLIQYYNGEERAKGNILERFSAQQFPDLHSELNLSSLELGDSALYFCASSVVGAAGANVLTFGAGSRLTVL.

V gene TRBV10-1 combines with J gene TRBJ2-7, with D unresolved. Looked up from germline, CDR1 is WNHNN and CDR2 is SYGVQD (reference sequence). The CDR3 length is 13 residues. The germline V and J ends were trimmed by 2 bases and 7 bases, with 12 bases remaining between them. The CDR3 nucleotides read TGCGCCAGCAGTGAGACGCATTTAGGGGAGCAGTACTTC. Protein product: CASSETHLGEQYF.

V and J are TRBV5-1 and TRBJ1-1; TRBD1 is a possible D gene (5 bases). The CDR3 extends over 13 amino acids. V lost 6 bases and J lost 0, with 9 bases in between. Germline CDR1 and CDR2: SGHRS and YFSETQ. Here the CDR3 reads CASTEGVNTEAFF. The CDR3 DNA is TGCGCCAGCACGGAAGGGGTGAACACTGAAGCTTTCTTT.

The V call is TRBV10-2, the J call TRBJ2-3; D remains unclear. V lost 3 bases and J 2 bases, leaving 12 bases between the germline ends. Germline values: CDR1 WSHSY, CDR2 SAAADI. The CDR3 has 15 amino acids. CDR3 in DNA: TGCGCCAGCAGTGATTTAGTCAGGTCCACAGATACGCAGTATTTT. The encoded protein is CASSDLVRSTDTQYF.

Details on this clone: The sample holds other DNA sequences that translate to the same CDR3. The V call is TRBV20-1, the J call TRBJ2-7, with 7 nucleotides matching TRBD1. The CDR3 has 11 residues. Trimming removed 6 bases from V and 4 bases from J; junction bases left unmatched: 3. Germline V gene lookup returns CDR1 DFQATT and CDR2 SNEGSKA (reference sequence). CDR3 residues: CSARQGYEQYF. Written as DNA, the CDR3 is TGCAGTGCCCGACAGGGTTACGAGCAGTACTTC.

V usage is TRBV19 and J usage is TRBJ1-3; 7 bases map to TRBD1. The CDR3 covers 15 residues. V dropped 5 bases and J dropped 2; count of bases not matched to a gene: 6. Germline values: CDR1 LNHDA, CDR2 SQIVND (reference sequence). CDR3 in DNA: TGTGCCAGTAGTTGGCAGGGGGTGGCTGGAAACACCATATATTTT. Its protein is CASSWQGVAGNTIYF.